The rows below give T cell receptor beta chains drawn from one sample of a study of T cells in Graves' hyperthyroidism and ophthalmopathy. Using its own MiXCR run on the multiplex PCR reads, TCRdb lists one record per CDR3 protein. The table has nearly 750,000 distinct CDR3 sequences, 35% seen once. The sequenced sample was blood. The receptors originated from a woman in her thirties or forties with Graves' hyperthyroidism. The CDR3 runs from the conserved cysteine through the conserved F or W. Fields, in order: V gene, J gene, clone size, D gene, CDR3 protein, CDR3 DNA. A D gene is named only where the DNA matches it firmly. The size field is filled for only some rows; it gives once, few, many or a size class.

v_call: TRBV7-9; j_call: TRBJ2-3; clone_size: NA; d_call: NA; cdr3_aa: CASSLRQYTDTQYF; cdr3_nt: TGTGCCAGCAGCTTAAGACAGTACACAGATACGCAGTATTTT
v_call: TRBV9; j_call: TRBJ2-1; clone_size: NA; d_call: NA; cdr3_aa: CASSSAGTEVQFF; cdr3_nt: TGTGCCAGCAGCTCAGCGGGGACAGAAGTGCAGTTCTTC
v_call: TRBV7-2; j_call: TRBJ1-4; clone_size: many; d_call: NA; cdr3_aa: CASSFMSRRPNEKLFF; cdr3_nt: TGTGCCAGCAGCTTTATGTCCCGACGGCCGAATGAAAAACTGTTTTTT
v_call: TRBV7-9; j_call: TRBJ2-7; clone_size: many; d_call: NA; cdr3_aa: CASTPERRGDEQYF; cdr3_nt: TGTGCCAGCACCCCCGAGAGACGGGGCGACGAGCAGTACTTC
v_call: TRBV2; j_call: TRBJ1-4; clone_size: many; d_call: TRBD1; cdr3_aa: CAGQGAATNEKLFF; cdr3_nt: TGTGCCGGGCAGGGGGCTGCAACTAATGAAAAACTGTTTTTT
v_call: TRBV5-1; j_call: TRBJ2-6; clone_size: few; d_call: NA; cdr3_aa: CASSTQGPGANVLTF; cdr3_nt: TGCGCCAGCAGCACTCAGGGTCCTGGGGCCAACGTCCTGACTTTC
v_call: TRBV10-3; j_call: TRBJ2-7; clone_size: NA; d_call: TRBD2; cdr3_aa: CASSNAGGYEQYF; cdr3_nt: TGTGCCAGCTCAAATGCGGGGGGCTACGAGCAGTACTTC
v_call: TRBV7-2; j_call: TRBJ1-5; clone_size: NA; d_call: TRBD1; cdr3_aa: CASSQGAGGVSQPQHF; cdr3_nt: TGCGCCAGCAGCCAGGGGGCGGGAGGGGTGAGTCAGCCCCAGCATTTT
v_call: TRBV19; j_call: TRBJ1-4; clone_size: NA; d_call: NA; cdr3_aa: CASSKLPYWDKGGMDEKLFF; cdr3_nt: TGTGCCAGTAGCAAACTCCCCTACTGGGATAAGGGAGGAATGGATGAAAAACTGTTTTTT
v_call: TRBV6-5; j_call: TRBJ2-7; clone_size: NA; d_call: NA; cdr3_aa: CASKERVHSYEQYF; cdr3_nt: TGTGCCAGCAAAGAAAGGGTTCACTCCTACGAGCAGTACTTC
v_call: TRBV18; j_call: TRBJ1-1; clone_size: NA; d_call: NA; cdr3_aa: CASSPTQRMNTEAFF; cdr3_nt: TGTGCCAGCTCACCAACCCAGAGGATGAACACTGAAGCTTTCTTT
v_call: TRBV4-3; j_call: TRBJ2-5; clone_size: NA; d_call: TRBD1; cdr3_aa: CASSQEYRGINQETQYF; cdr3_nt: TGCGCCAGCAGCCAAGAATACAGGGGCATTAACCAAGAGACCCAGTACTTC
v_call: TRBV7-6; j_call: TRBJ1-1; clone_size: few; d_call: NA; cdr3_aa: CASSPRNAIINTEAFF; cdr3_nt: TGTGCCAGCAGCCCAAGAAACGCAATTATAAACACTGAAGCTTTCTTT
v_call: TRBV11-2; j_call: TRBJ1-5; clone_size: many; d_call: NA; cdr3_aa: CASSAVGGQPQHF; cdr3_nt: TGTGCCAGCAGCGCAGTCGGGGGCCAGCCCCAGCATTTT
v_call: TRBV24-1; j_call: TRBJ2-2; clone_size: many; d_call: NA; cdr3_aa: CATSDLGVNTGELFF; cdr3_nt: TGTGCCACCAGTGATTTAGGAGTGAACACCGGGGAGCTGTTTTTT
v_call: TRBV9; j_call: TRBJ2-1; clone_size: NA; d_call: NA; cdr3_aa: CASSLGWGNEQFF; cdr3_nt: TGTGCCAGCAGCTTAGGGTGGGGGAATGAGCAGTTCTTC
v_call: TRBV7-2; j_call: TRBJ2-7; clone_size: few; d_call: NA; cdr3_aa: CASSLGQTHGGQYEQYF; cdr3_nt: TGTGCCAGCAGCTTAGGACAGACCCACGGCGGCCAATACGAGCAGTACTTC
v_call: TRBV20-1; j_call: TRBJ1-1; clone_size: many; d_call: NA; cdr3_aa: CSASTLWDTEAFF; cdr3_nt: TGCAGTGCTAGCACTCTTTGGGACACTGAAGCTTTCTTT
v_call: TRBV24-1; j_call: TRBJ2-5; clone_size: many; d_call: NA; cdr3_aa: CATSEHRVETQYF; cdr3_nt: TGTGCCACCAGTGAACACAGGGTTGAGACCCAGTACTTC
v_call: TRBV7-9; j_call: TRBJ1-6; clone_size: once; d_call: NA; cdr3_aa: CASSSSAGRESPLHF; cdr3_nt: TGTGCCAGCAGCTCCTCGGCAGGGCGAGAATCACCCCTCCACTTT
v_call: TRBV14; j_call: TRBJ2-2; clone_size: few; d_call: NA; cdr3_aa: CASSHSTDTGELFF; cdr3_nt: TGTGCCAGCAGCCACTCTACCGACACCGGGGAGCTGTTTTTT
v_call: TRBV10-3; j_call: TRBJ1-1; clone_size: few; d_call: NA; cdr3_aa: CAISDTTRDTEAFF; cdr3_nt: TGTGCCATCAGTGATACAACAAGGGACACTGAAGCTTTCTTT
v_call: TRBV28; j_call: TRBJ1-2; clone_size: NA; d_call: NA; cdr3_aa: CAIRTVYGYTF; cdr3_nt: TGTGCCATCAGGACGGTCTATGGCTACACCTTC
v_call: TRBV5-1; j_call: TRBJ1-1; clone_size: once; d_call: NA; cdr3_aa: CASSLSPGKNTEAFF; cdr3_nt: TGCGCCAGCAGCTTGTCCCCAGGAAAGAACACTGAAGCTTTCTTT
v_call: TRBV19; j_call: TRBJ1-1; clone_size: NA; d_call: NA; cdr3_aa: CASSMGVITEAFF; cdr3_nt: TGTGCCAGTAGTATGGGGGTCATAACTGAAGCTTTCTTT
v_call: TRBV7-6; j_call: TRBJ2-2; clone_size: many; d_call: NA; cdr3_aa: CASSSENTGELFF; cdr3_nt: TGTGCCAGCAGCTCAGAGAACACCGGGGAGCTGTTTTTT
v_call: TRBV29-1; j_call: TRBJ2-7; clone_size: once; d_call: NA; cdr3_aa: CSPHDDTTTQYF; cdr3_nt: TGCAGTCCCCACGACGATACTACCACGCAGTACTTC
v_call: TRBV5-4; j_call: TRBJ2-5; clone_size: NA; d_call: NA; cdr3_aa: CASSLLGEIETQYF; cdr3_nt: TGTGCCAGCAGCTTGTTGGGGGAAATAGAGACCCAGTACTTC
v_call: TRBV5-5; j_call: TRBJ2-7; clone_size: few; d_call: NA; cdr3_aa: CASSPAGTGAYEQYF; cdr3_nt: TGTGCCAGCAGCCCCGCAGGGACGGGCGCCTACGAGCAGTACTTC
v_call: TRBV5-1; j_call: TRBJ2-7; clone_size: few; d_call: NA; cdr3_aa: CASSFGTQQSYEQYF; cdr3_nt: TGCGCCAGCAGCTTTGGGACCCAACAATCCTACGAGCAGTACTTC
v_call: TRBV6-5; j_call: TRBJ1-3; clone_size: NA; d_call: TRBD1; cdr3_aa: CATTGTGLGNTIYF; cdr3_nt: TGTGCCACCACCGGGACAGGGCTGGGAAACACCATATATTTT
v_call: TRBV7-2; j_call: TRBJ2-1; clone_size: NA; d_call: NA; cdr3_aa: CASSLRRERSNEQFF; cdr3_nt: TGTGCCAGCAGCTTACGCAGGGAGAGAAGCAATGAGCAGTTCTTC
v_call: TRBV7-9; j_call: TRBJ1-5; clone_size: many; d_call: TRBD1; cdr3_aa: CASSGKQGANQPQHF; cdr3_nt: TGTGCCAGCAGCGGCAAACAGGGGGCTAATCAGCCCCAGCATTTT
v_call: TRBV5-4; j_call: TRBJ1-6; clone_size: many; d_call: NA; cdr3_aa: CASSLKGPSYNSPLHF; cdr3_nt: TGTGCCAGCAGCTTGAAGGGGCCTTCTTATAATTCACCCCTCCACTTT
v_call: TRBV10-3; j_call: TRBJ2-2; clone_size: NA; d_call: TRBD2; cdr3_aa: CASNQRGSGAINTGELFF; cdr3_nt: TGTGCCAGCAACCAACGGGGTAGCGGGGCGATTAACACCGGGGAGCTGTTTTTT
v_call: TRBV11-2; j_call: TRBJ2-7; clone_size: NA; d_call: TRBD2; cdr3_aa: CASSLGGGRAFYEQYF; cdr3_nt: TGTGCCAGCAGCTTAGGTGGCGGGAGGGCCTTCTACGAGCAGTACTTC
v_call: TRBV5-1; j_call: TRBJ2-7; clone_size: NA; d_call: NA; cdr3_aa: CASSPETATTFSSYEQYF; cdr3_nt: TGCGCCAGCAGCCCCGAGACAGCAACAACGTTTAGCTCCTACGAGCAGTACTTC
v_call: TRBV28; j_call: TRBJ1-1; clone_size: few; d_call: TRBD1; cdr3_aa: CASSLPDREARAFF; cdr3_nt: TGTGCCAGCAGTTTACCGGACAGGGAGGCAAGAGCTTTCTTT
v_call: TRBV2; j_call: TRBJ2-5; clone_size: many; d_call: TRBD1; cdr3_aa: CASSGGQGVKYF; cdr3_nt: TGTGCCAGCAGTGGAGGACAGGGGGTTAAGTACTTC
v_call: TRBV25-1; j_call: TRBJ2-5; clone_size: many; d_call: TRBD2; cdr3_aa: CASSDQGLGGEETQYF; cdr3_nt: TGTGCCAGCAGTGATCAGGGACTAGGCGGGGAGGAGACCCAGTACTTC
v_call: TRBV9; j_call: TRBJ1-1; clone_size: many; d_call: TRBD1; cdr3_aa: CASSVGQGEGTEAFF; cdr3_nt: TGTGCCAGCAGCGTGGGACAGGGGGAGGGGACTGAAGCTTTCTTT
v_call: TRBV11-2; j_call: TRBJ1-6; clone_size: NA; d_call: NA; cdr3_aa: CASSLAAQGRSPLHF; cdr3_nt: TGTGCCAGCAGCTTAGCGGCCCAGGGGAGGTCACCCCTCCACTTT
v_call: TRBV19; j_call: TRBJ1-5; clone_size: NA; d_call: NA; cdr3_aa: CASMDSPKQWGNQPQHF; cdr3_nt: TGTGCCAGTATGGACAGTCCCAAGCAATGGGGCAATCAGCCCCAGCATTTT
v_call: TRBV12-3/TRBV12-4; j_call: TRBJ2-4; clone_size: NA; d_call: NA; cdr3_aa: CATGIPGDIQYF; cdr3_nt: TGTGCCACCGGGATCCCAGGGGACATTCAGTACTTC
v_call: TRBV19; j_call: TRBJ2-6; clone_size: NA; d_call: NA; cdr3_aa: CASSIDLTGGGANVLTF; cdr3_nt: TGTGCCAGTAGTATAGATTTGACAGGCGGCGGGGCCAACGTCCTGACTTTC
v_call: TRBV10-2; j_call: TRBJ1-5; clone_size: many; d_call: NA; cdr3_aa: CAGGATDQPQHF; cdr3_nt: TGCGCCGGGGGGGCCACAGATCAGCCCCAGCATTTT
v_call: TRBV7-2; j_call: TRBJ2-2; clone_size: few; d_call: NA; cdr3_aa: CASSLERRSEELFF; cdr3_nt: TGTGCCAGCAGCTTAGAGCGGCGGAGTGAGGAGCTGTTTTTT
v_call: TRBV29-1; j_call: TRBJ1-2; clone_size: many; d_call: NA; cdr3_aa: CSVDKGSYGYTF; cdr3_nt: TGCAGCGTTGACAAGGGGAGCTATGGCTACACCTTC